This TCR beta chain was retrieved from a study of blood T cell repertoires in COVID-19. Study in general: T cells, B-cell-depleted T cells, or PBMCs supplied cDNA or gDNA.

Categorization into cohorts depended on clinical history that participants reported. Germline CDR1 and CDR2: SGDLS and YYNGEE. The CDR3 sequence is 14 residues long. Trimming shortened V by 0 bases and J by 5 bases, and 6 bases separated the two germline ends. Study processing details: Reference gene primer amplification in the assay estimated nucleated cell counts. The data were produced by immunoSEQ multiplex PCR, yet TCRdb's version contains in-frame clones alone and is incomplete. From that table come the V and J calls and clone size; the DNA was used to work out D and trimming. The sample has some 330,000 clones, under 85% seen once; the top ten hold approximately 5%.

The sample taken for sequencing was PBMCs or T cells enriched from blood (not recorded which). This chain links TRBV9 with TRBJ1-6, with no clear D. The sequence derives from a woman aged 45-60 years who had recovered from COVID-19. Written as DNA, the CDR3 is TGTGCCAGCAGCGTAGGTGGAGATAATTCACCCCTCCACTTT. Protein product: CASSVGGDNSPLHF.